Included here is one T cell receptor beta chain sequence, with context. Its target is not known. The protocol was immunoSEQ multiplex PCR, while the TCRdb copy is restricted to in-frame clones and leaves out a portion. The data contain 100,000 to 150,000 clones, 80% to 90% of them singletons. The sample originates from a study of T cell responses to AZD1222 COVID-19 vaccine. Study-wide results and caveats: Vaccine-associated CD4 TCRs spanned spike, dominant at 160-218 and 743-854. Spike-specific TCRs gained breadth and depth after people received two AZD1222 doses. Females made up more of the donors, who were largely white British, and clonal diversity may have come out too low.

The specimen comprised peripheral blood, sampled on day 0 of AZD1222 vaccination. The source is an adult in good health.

CDR3 sequence: CASIPGFHSGNTIYF. CDR3 bases: TGTGCCAGCATCCCGGGGTTCCACTCTGGAAACACCATATATTTT. V and J are TRBV28 and TRBJ1-3, with D unclear. The germline CDR1 and CDR2 sequences are MDHEN and SYDVKM. CDR3 size: 15 residues. The V end lost 7 bases, the J end lost 0 bases, and 13 bases lay between the germline ends.